The sequence of this T cell receptor (beta chain) was determined in a study of cytomegalovirus exposure and HLA in healthy donors. About the research overall: Among the roughly 430 genotyped donors, 65% to 90% were placed in the Caucasian-associated ancestry cluster.

Primers: 60 Vbeta forward and 13 Jbeta reverse. Profiled with immunoSEQ multiplex PCR; TCRdb holds only in-frame clones, not every one. The repertoire has roughly 190,000 clones, 84% of them found once; the top ten carry about 2.6%. A word on this clone: Antigen: not known.

Notes on the study in general: Presence/absence analyses assumed roughly uniform sequencing depth across donors. Apart from CMV serostatus, no immune exposure information was available.

The clonotype comes from a woman in her forties or fifties in good health and CMV-seropositive. Sequenced material: PBMCs.

CDR3 in DNA: TGTGCCAGCAGCCTCGGGAATCAGCCCCAGCATTTT. As protein: CASSLGNQPQHF. The V gene is TRBV7-9, the J gene TRBJ1-5; D call uncertain. Trimming removed 5 bases at V and 4 bases at J, with 6 bases between. This CDR3 spans 12 amino acids. Germline CDR1 SEHNR, CDR2 FQNEAQ (reference sequence).